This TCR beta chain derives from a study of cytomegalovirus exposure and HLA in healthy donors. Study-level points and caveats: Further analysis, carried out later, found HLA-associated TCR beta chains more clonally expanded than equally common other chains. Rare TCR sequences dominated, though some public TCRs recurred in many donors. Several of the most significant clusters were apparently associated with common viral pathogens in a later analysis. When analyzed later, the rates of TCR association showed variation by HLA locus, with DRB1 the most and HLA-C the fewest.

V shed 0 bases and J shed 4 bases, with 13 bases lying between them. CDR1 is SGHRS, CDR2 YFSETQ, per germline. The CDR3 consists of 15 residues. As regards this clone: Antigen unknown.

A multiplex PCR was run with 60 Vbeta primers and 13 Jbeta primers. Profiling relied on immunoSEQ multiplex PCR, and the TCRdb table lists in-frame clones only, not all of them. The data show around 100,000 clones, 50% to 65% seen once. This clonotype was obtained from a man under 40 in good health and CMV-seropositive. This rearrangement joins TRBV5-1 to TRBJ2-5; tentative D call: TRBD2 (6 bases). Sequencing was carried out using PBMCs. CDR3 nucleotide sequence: TGCGCCAGCAGCTTGGCCGAAGGAGGGGTAGAGACCCAGTACTTC. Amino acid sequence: CASSLAEGGVETQYF.